The entry below gives a single TCR beta chain sequence along with its context. Its specificity is unknown. The data are from a study of vaccination and CD4 T cells after COVID-19. Study-level background: A vaccine, either BNT162b2 or mRNA-1273, was given to participants in two doses. Cultures serving as controls received a peptide pool (CEFX or HIV-1 Nef) or no peptide.

Sequencing of cultured CD4+ T cell DNA used the Oncomine TCR Beta short-read assay. Each CDR3 protein is one row after TCRdb ran MiXCR on the PCR reads. The data show roughly 24,000 distinct CDR3 sequences, with around 65% seen just once and 4% to 5.5% held by the top ten. The treatment denotes: roughly 10-day PBMC culture with coronavirus spike peptide pools or control peptides (ViraFEST assay). Germline V gene sequence: CDR1 DFQATT, CDR2 SNEGSKA (reference sequence). The V and J ends lost 5 bases and 9 bases respectively, with 10 bases between them. The CDR3 spans 11 residues. The sequenced material came from CD4+ T cells from blood, cultured in vitro. This chain links TRBV20-1 with TRBJ1-4; no firm D call. The clonotype comes from a human donor who had recovered from COVID-19. The DNA for the CDR3 is TGCAGTGCTCCGGCCTTTCAAAAACTGTTTTTT. This encodes CSAPAFQKLFF.